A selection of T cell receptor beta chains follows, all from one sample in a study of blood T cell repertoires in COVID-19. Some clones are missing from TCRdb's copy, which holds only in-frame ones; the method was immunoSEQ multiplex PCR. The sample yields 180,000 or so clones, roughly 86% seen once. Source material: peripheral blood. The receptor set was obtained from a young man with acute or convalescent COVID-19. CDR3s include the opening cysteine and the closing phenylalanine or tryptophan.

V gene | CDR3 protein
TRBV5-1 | CASSLGWGERDTQYF
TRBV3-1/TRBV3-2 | CASSHPRQGGDGYTF
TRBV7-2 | CASRPRDRVKSSYNSPLHF
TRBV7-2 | CASSLAVLAGGVETQYF
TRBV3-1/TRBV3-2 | CASSQDLTPSSGLAKNIQYF
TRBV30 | CAWSGTYTGELFF
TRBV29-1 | CSVEGQRYTEAFF
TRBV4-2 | CASSSYSYSGNTIYF
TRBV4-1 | CASSLAGGGANVLTF
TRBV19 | CASSIEGAKGGELFF
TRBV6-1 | CASSEAPRGEKLFF
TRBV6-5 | CASSYARMSSYNEQFF
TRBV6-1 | CASSEMGPRGTEAFF
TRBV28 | CASSSGGRDTQYF
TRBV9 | CASSVEQGVAQYF
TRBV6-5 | CASSYSSRANTGELFF
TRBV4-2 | CASSQGTGAYEKLFF
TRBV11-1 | CASSLSLNTEAFF
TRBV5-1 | CASSANSGTPNTEAFF
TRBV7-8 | CASRFDGQGSNSPLHF
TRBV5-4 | CASSYGQQNYGYTF
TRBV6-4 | CASSAGTFHTDTQYF
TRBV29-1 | CSVLTGAGNTIYF
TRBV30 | CAWRVRDRANQPQHF
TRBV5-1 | CASSPVGGLPNELFF
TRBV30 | CAWSPGLNTEAFF
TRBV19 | CASSIELTASGANVLTF
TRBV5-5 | CASTGQVLIYGYTF
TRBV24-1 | CATSEALRTGGAFF
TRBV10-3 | CAISDLGISGNTIYF